The text below deals with one T cell receptor beta chain. The data derive from a study of cytomegalovirus exposure and HLA in healthy donors. On the study more broadly: Earlier sequencing of about 179 million T cells yielded approximately 120 million unique TCR beta sequences.

Primers: 60 Vbeta forward and 13 Jbeta reverse. Sequencing used immunoSEQ multiplex PCR; TCRdb keeps in-frame clones, though not all of them. The sample has roughly 150,000 clones; more than 65% are singletons. The CDR3 is made up of 14 amino acids. CDR1 and CDR2 (germline): LNHDA, SQIVND (reference sequence). Unmatched junction bases numbered 7, after V lost 5 bases and J lost 4 bases. This receptor was obtained from a young man in good health and CMV-seropositive. The material sequenced was PBMCs. This rearrangement joins TRBV19 to TRBJ1-2, with 7 bases matching TRBD1. CDR3 nucleotides: TGTGCCAGTAGTTCCGTGAGGGACAGCTATGGCTACACCTTC. Translation gives CASSSVRDSYGYTF.